This TCR beta chain was sequenced in a study of blood T cell repertoires in COVID-19 (dated by TCRdb to between 2020 and 2021). About the investigation overall: Samples covering the acute and convalescent phases of COVID-19 were provided by collaborators in the United States, Italy and Spain. Sample metadata almost always included a de-identified subject ID, COVID-19 status, age in years and sex. HLA class I and class II types, where available, came from metadata supplied by the sample provider rather than from assay-based typing. The prospective study material was composed of cDNA or gDNA derived from T cells, B-cell-depleted T cells, or PBMCs. The repertoires were released in a freely available public database meant as a resource for research on the immune response to SARS-CoV-2. Deeply sampled blood TCRbeta repertoires from subjects exposed to, actively infected with, or recovered from COVID-19 were included in the dataset. Samples came from the ongoing ImmuneRACE study (first 160 participants) plus 1,254 subjects from 6 global collaborators.

Overall study results and their limits: The amount of clinical and demographic metadata varied by source and participant and was provided uncurated.

In the prospective study, participants were roughly 18 to 95 years old, resided in 25 or so geographic areas of the United States, and were enrolled through a virtual design. Cohort assignment in the prospective study relied on participant-reported clinical history from a screening survey and a study questionnaire. Exposed participants had been in contact, within 2 weeks of entering the study, with a person who had a PCR-confirmed or clinician-diagnosed case of COVID-19. In the prospective study, whole blood, serum and a nasopharyngeal or oropharyngeal swab were collected from each participant by mobile phlebotomists. Participants in the prospective study had the option to provide additional blood draws and questionnaires over an approximately 2-month period. Prospective study blood samples were shipped either frozen or at room temperature before DNA extraction. TCRbeta CDR3 regions were amplified from genomic DNA by means of the immunoSEQ Assay, a bias-controlled multiplex PCR. Turning to the authors' computational methods: Within the assay, amplification of reference gene primers was used to estimate how many nucleated cells each sample contained. To quantify the absolute abundance of each unique TCRbeta CDR3 rearrangement, sequence reads were collapsed and filtered. For each sample, productive Simpson clonality was calculated as the square root of Simpson's diversity index over productive rearrangements. TCRdb provides this immuneACCESS table in a form limited to in-frame rearrangements. Some clones are lacking; in checked studies, under half of them reflect an unresolved V gene, and why the rest are absent is not known. D and trimming were read from the DNA, whereas the V and J calls and clone size are those reported in that table. Counted in this sample were about 300,000 clones; nearly 90% of them appeared once. Less than 3.5% of the sample lies in the top ten.

CDR1 and CDR2 (SEHNR, FQNEAQ) derive from the germline V gene (reference sequence). The germline ends are 18 bases apart after V is trimmed by 6 bases and J by 9 bases. The CDR3 holds 13 amino acids from the cysteine to the phenylalanine. The DNA shown is the 39-base CDR3, in frame from base 1. In the case of this clone: Its antigen specificity is not known. No qualities accompany the bases; no much larger clone lies one base away.

The origin of this receptor is a woman between 50 and 59 years old who had been exposed to COVID-19. Sequenced: PBMCs or T cells enriched from blood (not recorded which). Rearrangement joined TRBV7-9 to TRBJ2-7, with the D gene call left open. The CDR3 is CASSYGSDGSQYF. At the DNA level, the sequence is TGTGCCAGCAGTTACGGCAGCGATGGGTCGCAGTACTTC.